The T cell receptor beta chain under discussion was sequenced for a study of blood T cell repertoires in COVID-19. Libraries were prepared by immunoSEQ multiplex PCR; TCRdb keeps only in-frame clonotypes and omits some of them. Among roughly 410,000 clones, 80% to 90% were seen once, and the ten largest hold about 2.3%. V gave up 0 bases and J gave up 7 bases, with 15 bases separating them. Germline V lookup: CDR1 MNHEY, CDR2 SVGAGI. This CDR3 has 15 residues. The sample was peripheral blood. This rearrangement joins TRBV6-5 to TRBJ1-2; D is ambiguous. This clonotype originated in a woman aged 55 to 70 with COVID-19, enrolled during active disease. This CDR3 is CASSYSSVRGRGYTF. In DNA, the CDR3 is TGTGCCAGCAGTTACTCGAGCGTGCGGGGTCGTGGCTACACCTTC.